The 20 T cell receptor beta chains presented below share a single source sample, sequenced in a study of blood T cell repertoires in COVID-19. Profiling relied on immunoSEQ multiplex PCR, and the TCRdb table lists in-frame clones only, not all of them. The repertoire includes about 290,000 clones, about 82% of them detected once, and around 4.2% sits in the top ten. The sequenced sample consisted of peripheral blood. Source of these receptors: a woman in her 50s with active or convalescent COVID-19.

The chain has TRBV27 and TRBJ2-2, with 7 positions matching TRBD2. The CDR3 sequence is 19 residues long. J gave up 1 base and V 1 base, and 12 bases lay outside the gene matches. Germline V lookup: CDR1 MNHEY, CDR2 SMNVEV (reference sequence). In nucleotides, the CDR3 is TGTGCCAGCAGTTTATTCAGTGGTGGGCTAGCGGAGAACACCGGGGAGCTGTTTTTT. This codes for CASSLFSGGLAENTGELFF.

The chain is built from TRBV7-8 and TRBJ1-1; TRBD1 matches 12 bases. This CDR3 comprises 16 residues. With 10 bases clipped from V and 1 base from J, the junction kept 10 bases outside the gene matches. Germline CDR1 and CDR2: SGHVS and FQNEAQ. CDR3 DNA sequence: TGTGCCACCTCGGGACAGGGGGCTCTAAGGAACACTGAAGCTTTCTTT. Translated: CATSGQGALRNTEAFF.

The V call is TRBV10-3, the J call TRBJ2-7; D possibly corresponds to TRBD2 (6 bases). V gave up 6 bases and J gave up 1 base, with 13 bases separating them. This CDR3 contains 14 residues. CDR1 and CDR2 (germline): ENHRY, SYGVKD. CDR3 DNA sequence: TGTGCCATCAGCCCGCGGGACCAGTCCTACGAGCAGTACTTC. Translating gives CAISPRDQSYEQYF.

This clone was counted ten times or more. The gene calls are TRBV29-1 and TRBJ2-7, with 11 bases aligning to TRBD2. The CDR3 spans 15 residues. Trimming at V came to 2 bases and at J to 1 base, leaving 4 bases not matched to a gene. Per the germline V gene, CDR1 is SQVTM and CDR2 is ANQGSEA. The CDR3 DNA reads as TGCAGCGTTGAAAGGAGACTAGCGGGATCCTACGAGCAGTACTTC. It specifies CSVERRLAGSYEQYF.

V and J are TRBV5-8 and TRBJ2-4; possible D gene TRBD2, 6 bases. Trimming pared 4 bases from V and 6 bases from J, leaving 11 bases between. The CDR3 consists of 13 residues. The germline V gene encodes CDR1 SGHTS and CDR2 YDEGEE. CDR3 loop: CASSPPGLNIQYF. The CDR3 DNA follows: TGTGCCAGCAGCCCGCCGGGACTAAACATTCAGTACTTC.

This chain connects TRBV4-2 to TRBJ1-1; D not resolved. Germline lookup yields CDR1 LGHNA and CDR2 YNFKEQ. The CDR3 consists of 16 residues. Trimming shortened V by 0 bases and J by 2 bases, and 13 bases separated the two germline ends. Here the CDR3 reads CASSQDTVRDNTEAFF. CDR3 nucleotide sequence: TGTGCCAGCAGCCAAGATACGGTGAGGGATAACACTGAAGCTTTCTTT.

This chain uses TRBV19 with TRBJ2-1; 10 nucleotides line up with TRBD1. The V and J ends lost 5 bases and 12 bases, in that order; junction bases with no gene match: 16. Germline-derived CDR1 and CDR2 are LNHDA and SQIVND (reference sequence). The CDR3 extends over 16 amino acids. CDR3 sequence reads: CASSETGTGEFRGQFF. As DNA, the CDR3 is TGTGCCAGTAGTGAAACCGGGACAGGGGAGTTTAGGGGGCAGTTCTTC.

The chain employs TRBV2 and TRBJ1-2; D gene unclear. CDR3 size: 16 residues. From germline, CDR1 is SNHLY and CDR2 FYNNEI. The V end was cut by 7 bases, the J end by 7 bases, with 25 bases between. The CDR3 spells CASTITPGAGRVGYTF. The CDR3, as DNA: TGTGCCAGCACCATAACCCCGGGAGCTGGTAGGGTTGGCTACACCTTC.

The CDR3 coding sequence is TGTGCCAGCAGCTTAAACGAGTACAATGAGCAGTTCTTC. Amino acids: CASSLNEYNEQFF. The chain links TRBV7-3 to TRBJ2-1, with D unclear. The germline V gene encodes CDR1 SGHTA and CDR2 FQGTGA. The CDR3 sequence is 13 residues long. V was clipped by 1 base and J by 4 bases, with 5 bases between them.

This rearrangement joins TRBV4-1 to TRBJ1-6, with D tentatively TRBD1 (6 bases). The CDR3 runs 17 residues. Per the germline V gene, CDR1 is MGHRA and CDR2 is YSYEKL. Trimming stripped 4 bases from V and 0 bases from J, with 13 bases between. CDR3 protein: CASSPLDRHSYNSPLHF. CDR3 nucleotides: TGCGCCAGCAGCCCCCTGGACAGACACTCCTATAATTCACCCCTCCACTTT.

The V call is TRBV27, the J call TRBJ1-5; weak D call: TRBD1 (5 bases). The V gene's germline CDR1 is MNHEY and CDR2 SMNVEV (reference sequence). The CDR3 sequence is 16 residues long. Trimming shortened V by 2 bases and J by 3 bases, and 14 bases separated the two germline ends. The DNA of the CDR3 is TGTGCCAGCAGTTTAAGCCGTCCAGGGCCCAATCAGCCCCAGCATTTT. Protein sequence: CASSLSRPGPNQPQHF.

The chain links TRBV25-1 to TRBJ1-2; no clear D. Germline V CDR1 and CDR2: MGHDK, SYGVNS. CDR3 size: 14 residues. With 1 base removed from V and 3 bases from J, the gap between germline ends came to 9 bases. The CDR3: CASSESGGYYGYTF. CDR3 nucleotides: TGTGCCAGCAGTGAATCTGGCGGGTACTATGGCTACACCTTC.

The chain combines TRBV14 with TRBJ2-7; possibly TRBD2 for D (6 bases). The CDR3 extends over 15 amino acids. V lost 1 base, J lost 2 bases, and 12 bases lay in between. CDR1 and CDR2 (germline): SGHDN, FVKESK. The CDR3 spells CASSQVIAEPYEQYF. CDR3 DNA sequence: TGTGCCAGCAGCCAAGTTATAGCGGAGCCCTACGAGCAGTACTTC.

The CDR3 DNA follows: TGTGCCAGCAGTTACGGGACAGCATACAATGAGCAGTTCTTC. This gives the protein CASSYGTAYNEQFF. This chain uses TRBV6-5 with TRBJ2-1; TRBD1 matches 7 bases. This CDR3 spans 14 amino acids. J gave up 4 bases and V 2 bases, and 2 bases lay outside the gene matches. CDR1 MNHEY and CDR2 SVGAGI come from the germline V gene.

The CDR3 DNA sequence: TGTGCCAGCAGCTTACCACTAGTTGGGGCCCAGTACTTC. This codes for CASSLPLVGAQYF. The chain joins TRBV11-2 to TRBJ2-5; TRBD2 might be the D (5 bases). CDR3 size: 13 residues. Germline V gene data show CDR1 as SGHAT and CDR2 as FQNNGV. V was shortened by 2 bases and J by 9 bases, with 13 bases between the two germline ends.

This chain uses TRBV5-6 with TRBJ2-3; 7 nucleotides match TRBD1. The trim removed 2 bases at V and 3 bases at J, leaving 6 bases unmatched. The CDR3 extends over 15 amino acids. Germline lookup yields CDR1 SGHDT and CDR2 YYEEEE. CDR3 loop: CASSFKGQMTDTQYF. The DNA of the CDR3 is TGTGCCAGCAGCTTTAAGGGACAGATGACAGATACGCAGTATTTT.

The chain carries TRBV28 and TRBJ1-1, with no clear D. Trimming pared 4 bases from V and 8 bases from J, leaving 5 bases between. CDR1 is MDHEN and CDR2 is SYDVKM in the germline V gene. This CDR3 comprises 10 residues. CDR3 DNA: TGTGCCAGCAGTTCCAGGGAAGCTTTCTTT. Its protein is CASSSREAFF.

V gene TRBV29-1 combines with J gene TRBJ2-3, with D possibly matching TRBD1 (5 bases). Germline CDR1 SQVTM, CDR2 ANQGSEA. V lost 1 base and J 2 bases, leaving 16 bases between the germline ends. The CDR3 contains 16 residues. In DNA, the CDR3 is TGCAGCGTTGAAGGAAGTGACAGTTTCATCACAGATACGCAGTATTTT. Translated: CSVEGSDSFITDTQYF.

V gene TRBV29-1 combines with J gene TRBJ2-7, with no clear D. Trimming left V 1 base short and J 6 bases short, with 13 bases between. This CDR3 comprises 13 residues. Per germline, CDR1 SQVTM and CDR2 ANQGSEA. CDR3 DNA: TGCAGCGTTGAAGTCGGTACGAGGCGCGAGCAGTACTTC. It codes for CSVEVGTRREQYF.

This CDR3 reads CASTSGGWGLTNTEAFF. For the CDR3, the DNA is TGCGCCAGCACCTCGGGGGGATGGGGACTGACGAACACTGAAGCTTTCTTT. The chain recombines TRBV5-1 with TRBJ1-1; maybe TRBD1 (5 bases). The CDR3 length is 17 residues. Trimming took off 6 bases at V and 1 base at J, with 22 bases between the two ends. Looked up from germline, CDR1 is SGHRS and CDR2 is YFSETQ.